The rows below give T cell receptor beta chains drawn from one sample of a study of response to subunit inactivated influenza vaccine. TCRdb ran MiXCR on the RT-PCR reads and lists one entry per CDR3 protein. The repertoire holds 300,000 to 350,000 distinct CDR3 sequences, just over 20% seen once, with roughly a tenth in the top ten. The source material was PBMCs from blood, sampled about 19 months after vaccination. The receptors shown here come from a man aged 50-75 years who received an inactivated influenza vaccine. CDR3s include the opening cysteine and the closing phenylalanine or tryptophan. The order of the fields is V gene, D gene, J gene, clone size, CDR3 DNA, CDR3 protein. A D gene is named only where the DNA matches it firmly. Not all rows give a size; the values are once, few, many and, for expanded clones, a class.

>TRBV10-3|-|TRBJ2-3|few
TGTGCCATCAGCGAACAGAGCACAGATACGCAGTATTTT
CAISEQSTDTQYF
>TRBV3-1|-|TRBJ2-3|few
TGTGCCAGCAGCTCAGGGGGGCTCGGTTCTAATACGCAGTATTTT
CASSSGGLGSNTQYF
>TRBV18|-|TRBJ1-1|few
TGTGCCAGCTCAGCTGGTGGGGGCCCCGGGGAAGCTTTCTTT
CASSAGGGPGEAFF
>TRBV20-1|-|TRBJ1-2|many
TGCAGTGCTAGAGTTCCCCCATCTACATATGGCTACACCTTC
CSARVPPSTYGYTF
>TRBV6-1|-|TRBJ2-3|-
TGTGCCAGCAGTGGCAGGGGACCAGATACGCAGTATTTT
CASSGRGPDTQYF
>TRBV12-3/TRBV12-4|-|TRBJ1-2|few
TGTGCCAGCAGTTTAAGAATCGGGGCAGCTGTAAAGTTGACCTTC
CASSLRIGAAVKLTF
>TRBV20-1|-|TRBJ1-5|many
TGCAGTGCTCTTCAGGGTGGGAATCAGCCCCAGCATTTT
CSALQGGNQPQHF
>TRBV3-1|-|TRBJ1-2|-
TGTGCCAGCAGCCAAGGGCTGAGGCCCTTAGGCGCCTATGGCTACACCTTC
CASSQGLRPLGAYGYTF
>TRBV24-1|TRBD2|TRBJ2-3|many
TGTGCCACCAGTGATTTGACTAGCGGGGACAAAGATACGCAGTATTTT
CATSDLTSGDKDTQYF
>TRBV15|-|TRBJ2-7|-
TGTGCCACCAGCAGAGATGGCTACGAGCAGTACTTC
CATSRDGYEQYF
>TRBV4-1|TRBD1|TRBJ2-7|few
TGCGCCAGCAGCCTCCGACAGGGTGGCAACTACGAGCAGTACTTC
CASSLRQGGNYEQYF
>TRBV5-1|TRBD1|TRBJ2-1|-
TGCGCCAGCAGCTCAGGACAGGGTAGGTTAGCGGAGCAGTTCTTC
CASSSGQGRLAEQFF
>TRBV28|-|TRBJ1-1|many
TGTGCCAGCGGGGGGTGGGGGGTGAACACTGAAGCTTTCTTT
CASGGWGVNTEAFF
>TRBV12-3/TRBV12-4|-|TRBJ1-5|few
TGTGCCAGCAGTTTAGAAGGGGCCCTCAATCAGCCCCAGCATTTT
CASSLEGALNQPQHF
>TRBV3-1|-|TRBJ2-1|-
TGTGCCAGCAGCCATAAAAGCGGGTCTTACAATGAGCAGTTCTTC
CASSHKSGSYNEQFF
>TRBV7-2|-|TRBJ1-6|-
TGTGCCAGCAGCTCGAGCAGGAATTATAATTCACCCCTCCACTTT
CASSSSRNYNSPLHF
>TRBV20-1|TRBD1|TRBJ1-1|-
TGCAGTGCTAGACCCAGGGGGGGTACACAAACTGAAGCTTTCTTT
CSARPRGGTQTEAFF
>TRBV14|-|TRBJ2-5|many
TGTGCCAGCAGTAGATACCAAGAGACCCAGTACTTC
CASSRYQETQYF
>TRBV11-2|-|TRBJ2-7|-
TGTGCCAGCAGCCCTCCTGTCGGTCGGTTGGACGAGCAGTACTTC
CASSPPVGRLDEQYF
>TRBV12-3/TRBV12-4|TRBD1|TRBJ1-2|many
TGTGCCAGCAGTTTAGCGACAGGGGGTTTGTCTAACTATGGCTACACCTTC
CASSLATGGLSNYGYTF
>TRBV4-3|-|TRBJ1-6|-
TGCGCCAGCAGCCAAGAAGTCCGAGCAGAGAATTCACCCCTCCACTTT
CASSQEVRAENSPLHF
>TRBV20-1|-|TRBJ1-5|few
TGCAGTGCCAGCCTCGTCCAGGGCCAGCCCCAGCATTTT
CSASLVQGQPQHF
>TRBV3-1|TRBD1|TRBJ1-5|few
TGTGCCAGCAGCCAACAGACAGGGGGTCAGCCCCAGCATTTT
CASSQQTGGQPQHF
>TRBV5-1|TRBD2|TRBJ2-7|few
TGCGCCAGCAGCTTGGAGGCGGGAGGAACCGAGCAGTACTTC
CASSLEAGGTEQYF
>TRBV29-1|-|TRBJ2-5|many
TGCAGCGTTGAACCTTTGGGTGACCAAGAGACCCAGTACTTC
CSVEPLGDQETQYF
>TRBV4-3|-|TRBJ1-1|many
TGCGCCAGCAGCCACGAGGTGGCGCCCACTGAAGCTTTCTTT
CASSHEVAPTEAFF
>TRBV5-1|TRBD2|TRBJ2-5|-
TGCGCCAGCAGCTTGGCCGTTAGCGGGGGAGCAGAGACCCAGTACTTC
CASSLAVSGGAETQYF
>TRBV7-9|-|TRBJ2-2|few
TGTGCCATCCCGTATGGGGGCACCGGGGAGCTGTTTTTT
CAIPYGGTGELFF
>TRBV10-3|-|TRBJ1-6|few
TGTGCCACCGGGTTCGAACAGCTTAGCTCACCCCTCCACTTT
CATGFEQLSSPLHF